The sequence of this T cell receptor (beta chain) was determined in a study of T-cell memory formation after mild COVID-19. 5'RACE with constant-segment primers yielded barcoded, UMI-tagged TCR alpha and TCR beta cDNA libraries. A single record per CDR3 protein comes from TCRdb applying MiXCR to the 5' RACE reads. The data contain roughly 12,000 distinct CDR3 sequences, roughly 15% of them singletons. Points on this clonotype: Its antigen is not known.

With 6 bases removed from V and 11 bases from J, the gap between germline ends came to 11 bases. Germline assignment: CDR1 SGHTA and CDR2 FQGNSA. The CDR3 has 11 residues. Study-level findings and limits: Cross-reactive memory appears to have joined, as suggested by some responding clones showing up in pre-infection memory.

The rearrangement links TRBV7-2 to TRBJ2-1; D call uncertain. The clonotype originates from a man between 18 and 29 years old who had mild COVID-19 (a few samples of this study predate the infection). Cell type and time point are not known. Sequencing was done on a sample of PBMCs or a T cell subset sorted from them (not recorded which). CDR3 sequence: CASSFGRQQFF. The CDR3 DNA reads TGTGCCAGCAGTTTCGGACGTCAGCAGTTCTTC.